A selection of T cell receptor beta chains follows, all from one sample in a study of OX40 agonist ivuxolimab in advanced cancers. The protocol was immunoSEQ multiplex PCR, while the TCRdb copy is restricted to in-frame clones and leaves out a portion. This table has more than 70,000 clones, around 89% appearing once. The sequencing here drew on CD4+ or CD8+ T cells sorted from blood, taken in a trial of the OX40 agonist ivuxolimab. Receptors were obtained from an adult with an advanced solid tumor such as melanoma, head and neck, liver or kidney cancer. Each CDR3 is given with its conserved first and last residue. A D gene is named only where the DNA matches it firmly. A clone size is listed for some rows: how often the clone was seen (once, few, many), or a class if it is expanded.

. | few | TRBJ1-6 | TRBV27 | TGTGCCAGCAGTCGGGTGGATCGTCATAATTCACCCCTCCACTTT | CASSRVDRHNSPLHF
. | . | TRBJ1-2 | TRBV27 | TGTGCCAGCAGTTTATCCCCCTATACAGGGAGCTATGGCTACACCTTC | CASSLSPYTGSYGYTF
TRBD2 | . | TRBJ2-3 | TRBV29-1 | TGCAGCGTCGCTACTAGCGTAGTCACAGATACGCAGTATTTT | CSVATSVVTDTQYF
TRBD2 | once | TRBJ2-1 | TRBV6-1 | TGTGCCAGCCGTAGCGGGAGAGGGTCCTACAATGAGCAGTTCTTC | CASRSGRGSYNEQFF
TRBD1 | . | TRBJ2-7 | TRBV6-1 | TGTGCCAGCAGTGAAAGGGGATGGGACAGTTTCCTTTACGAGCAGTACTTC | CASSERGWDSFLYEQYF
. | . | TRBJ1-3 | TRBV7-9 | TGTGCCAGCAGCCCGGGAAGCTCTGGAAACACCATATATTTT | CASSPGSSGNTIYF
TRBD1 | . | TRBJ2-7 | TRBV27 | TGTGCCAGCAGTTTCCGGGACAGCCTATACGAGCAGTACTTC | CASSFRDSLYEQYF
. | . | TRBJ2-7 | TRBV7-9 | TGTGCCAGCAGCACGGGGGCGAGATCGAGGGAGCAGTACTTC | CASSTGARSREQYF
TRBD2 | . | TRBJ2-1 | TRBV2 | TGTGCCAGCAGTGGGGATCGGACTAGCGGGAGAGGAAATGAGCAGTTCTTC | CASSGDRTSGRGNEQFF
. | medium-sized | TRBJ1-2 | TRBV19 | TGTGCCAGTAGTATCTCGGTGTTCACCTTTAACTATGGCTACACCTTC | CASSISVFTFNYGYTF
TRBD1 | . | TRBJ2-1 | TRBV7-6 | TGTGCCAGCAGTCGCCCGCCGGGACAGGAGACCAATGAGCAGTTCTTC | CASSRPPGQETNEQFF
TRBD2 | . | TRBJ2-5 | TRBV10-3 | TGTGCCATCAGTGAGTCACTAGCGACCCAAGAGACCCAGTACTTC | CAISESLATQETQYF
. | . | TRBJ2-1 | TRBV5-1 | TGCGCCAGCAGCAAAATGGCGGGGACCGGGTCCAATGAGCAGTTCTTC | CASSKMAGTGSNEQFF
TRBD1 | . | TRBJ2-2 | TRBV7-2 | TGTGCCAGCAGCCGGGACAGGGCTAGAACCGGGGAGCTGTTTTTT | CASSRDRARTGELFF
TRBD1 | . | TRBJ2-2 | TRBV5-1 | TGCGCCAGCAGGACGACCGGGACAGGGAACACCGGGGAGCTGTTTTTT | CASRTTGTGNTGELFF
TRBD2 | . | TRBJ2-1 | TRBV5-1 | TGCGCCAGCAGCCCCCTTGGTAGCGGGGGGGCCAATGAGCAGTTCTTC | CASSPLGSGGANEQFF
. | . | TRBJ2-4 | TRBV19 | TGTGCCGGTCAAAGGCACAAAAACATTCAGTACTTC | CAGQRHKNIQYF
TRBD1 | . | TRBJ2-1 | TRBV6-1 | TGTGCCAGCAGTGGCGGACAGGGAACCCAACGGGAGCAGTTCTTC | CASSGGQGTQREQFF
. | . | TRBJ2-2 | TRBV7-3 | TGTGCCAGCAGCTCCGGACGTACCGGGGAGCTGTTTTTT | CASSSGRTGELFF
. | . | TRBJ2-7 | TRBV5-6 | TGTGCCAGCAGCTTGGGGCCCGCGTGGCAGTACTTC | CASSLGPAWQYF
TRBD2 | . | TRBJ2-7 | TRBV5-4 | TGTGCCAGCAGCCGGGGGGGGGCCTACGAGCAGTACTTC | CASSRGGAYEQYF
TRBD2 | once | TRBJ2-1 | TRBV29-1 | TGCAGCGTGTGGGGGACTAGCGAGAATGAGCAGTTCTTC | CSVWGTSENEQFF
TRBD1 | once | TRBJ2-3 | TRBV19 | TGTGCCAGTAGTCACAGGGGTAGTCCAGATACGCAGTATTTT | CASSHRGSPDTQYF
. | . | TRBJ1-2 | TRBV6-6 | TGTGCCAGCAGTTACTCTGGGGAGGAGGATGGCTACACCTTC | CASSYSGEEDGYTF
. | . | TRBJ1-1 | TRBV11-2 | TGTGCCACCACCTTAGTACGGGGAACTGAAGCTTTCTTT | CATTLVRGTEAFF
TRBD1 | once | TRBJ2-7 | TRBV10-1 | TGCGCCAGCAGTGACCGGGACAGGGGGCACTACGAGCAGTACTTC | CASSDRDRGHYEQYF
. | . | TRBJ2-3 | TRBV5-1 | TGCGCCAGCATGTTGACGGTGGAAGCAGATACGCAGTATTTT | CASMLTVEADTQYF
TRBD1 | . | TRBJ2-1 | TRBV5-6 | TGTGCCAGCAGCTTGACTCGCGACAGGGGGCGCGGTGAGCAGTTCTTC | CASSLTRDRGRGEQFF
TRBD1 | once | TRBJ2-1 | TRBV19 | TGTGCCAGTAGTTTTCGGACAGGGGGCCTTACGCTTAATGAGCAGTTCTTC | CASSFRTGGLTLNEQFF
. | . | TRBJ1-3 | TRBV2 | TGTGCCAGCAGTGAAGCCTGGCCGAGACGGGTAACTGGAAACACCATATATTTT | CASSEAWPRRVTGNTIYF
. | . | TRBJ2-7 | TRBV15 | TGTGCCACCAGCAGGGTGGGTACCTACGAGCAGTACTTC | CATSRVGTYEQYF
TRBD2 | . | TRBJ2-1 | TRBV4-1 | TGCGCCAGCAGCGCTATCTGGGCTAGCGGGGTGGGAGCCTACAATGAGCAGTTCTTC | CASSAIWASGVGAYNEQFF
. | . | TRBJ1-4 | TRBV6-5 | TGTGCCAGCAGATCGCACAGTAAGAATGAAAAACTGTTTTTT | CASRSHSKNEKLFF
TRBD1 | . | TRBJ1-1 | TRBV5-1 | TGCGCCAGCAGCTTGTCGGACAGGTGGAACACTGAAGCTTTCTTT | CASSLSDRWNTEAFF
. | . | TRBJ2-3 | TRBV5-1 | TGCGCCAGCAGCTTGGCCGGGGACAACACAGATACGCAGTATTTT | CASSLAGDNTDTQYF
TRBD1 | . | TRBJ2-7 | TRBV5-4 | TGTGCCAGCAGCTTGGAGGGGGCCCGCGAGCAGTACTTC | CASSLEGAREQYF
TRBD2 | . | TRBJ2-3 | TRBV7-3 | TGTGCCAGCAGCTTAATGGCGGGAGGTACAGATACGCAGTATTTT | CASSLMAGGTDTQYF
TRBD1 | . | TRBJ2-7 | TRBV5-4 | TGTGCCAGCAGCCTGACAGGGGCAAGCAGCGAGCAGTACTTC | CASSLTGASSEQYF
. | . | TRBJ2-3 | TRBV4-1 | TGCGCCAGCAGCCTGGTGGGCAGGACAAAAATGGATACGCAGTATTTT | CASSLVGRTKMDTQYF
TRBD2 | . | TRBJ2-2 | TRBV10-2 | TGCGCCAGTCGGACTAGCGGGGGGGCGTACACCGGGGAGCTGTTTTTT | CASRTSGGAYTGELFF
. | once | TRBJ2-3 | TRBV28 | TGTGCCAGCAGTCCGCCGCCGTCGTATACGCAGTATTTT | CASSPPPSYTQYF
TRBD2 | few | TRBJ2-2 | TRBV5-4 | TGTGCCAGCAGCTCCCAGCGCGGGAGGACCGGGGAGCTGTTTTTT | CASSSQRGRTGELFF
. | . | TRBJ2-7 | TRBV28 | TGTGCCAGCAGTTTCCTACCCCGGCCCTACGAGCAGTACTTC | CASSFLPRPYEQYF
. | . | TRBJ2-6 | TRBV7-2 | TGTGCCAGCAGCTTCCCGTATGGCTCTGGGGCCAACGTCCTGACTTTC | CASSFPYGSGANVLTF
. | . | TRBJ2-3 | TRBV7-3 | TGTGCCAGCAGGCGCAGGGGACGGGGCTGGGGCACAGATACGCAGTATTTT | CASRRRGRGWGTDTQYF
TRBD2 | . | TRBJ2-3 | TRBV2 | TGTGCCAGCAGAAACGTAGCGGGGGACCTCACAGATACGCAGTATTTT | CASRNVAGDLTDTQYF
. | . | TRBJ2-3 | TRBV29-1 | TGCAGCGTTGGACCGGGCCCGGCAGATACGCAGTATTTT | CSVGPGPADTQYF
. | . | TRBJ2-7 | TRBV28 | TGTGCCAGCAGGGGCAGCCCTGGGACCTACGAGCAGTACTTC | CASRGSPGTYEQYF
TRBD2 | . | TRBJ2-1 | TRBV6-5 | TGTGCCAGCAGTTACGGGCTAGCGGGGGGGAATGAGCAGTTCTTC | CASSYGLAGGNEQFF
TRBD2 | . | TRBJ2-3 | TRBV5-1 | TGCGCCAGCAGCTTGTCGAAGCGGGAGAGAGATACGCAGTATTTT | CASSLSKRERDTQYF
. | . | TRBJ1-1 | TRBV5-1 | TGCGCCAGCAGCTCCTTGCTGGGAGGGAGGCTCACTGAAGCTTTCTTT | CASSSLLGGRLTEAFF
. | . | TRBJ2-7 | TRBV15 | TGTGCCACCAGCAGAGTTACAGGACCAAGCGAGCAGTACTTC | CATSRVTGPSEQYF
. | . | TRBJ1-6 | TRBV2 | TGTGCCAGCAGTGGCGGGGGGCCAAATTCACCCCTCCACTTT | CASSGGGPNSPLHF
TRBD2 | . | TRBJ2-1 | TRBV6-1 | TGTGCCAGCAGACTCAGAGGACTAGGCGACAATGAGCAGTTCTTC | CASRLRGLGDNEQFF
. | . | TRBJ1-2 | TRBV29-1 | TGCAGCGTTGAAAGTAGGGGGGGCGCTAACTATGGCTACACCTTC | CSVESRGGANYGYTF
. | . | TRBJ1-1 | TRBV28 | TGTGCCAGCAGTTTGCTTGGGGACCCTGGGTTTACTGAAGCTTTCTTT | CASSLLGDPGFTEAFF
TRBD2 | . | TRBJ2-7 | TRBV11-2 | TGTGCCAGCAGCTTACCCAGACGGGGACTAGTATTGTACGAGCAGTACTTC | CASSLPRRGLVLYEQYF
TRBD2 | . | TRBJ2-7 | TRBV13 | TGTGCCAGCAGCCAACGCCGGACTAGCAGCCCCGAGCAGTACTTC | CASSQRRTSSPEQYF
TRBD1 | once | TRBJ2-7 | TRBV5-6 | TGTGCCAGCAGCTTGGTTCCTGCCGGACAGGGCTTCTACGAGCAGTACTTC | CASSLVPAGQGFYEQYF